The 21 T cell receptor beta chains reported below all come from one sample, sequenced in a study of T cell repertoires in cytomegalovirus infection. No cognate antigen is known for these TCRs. TCRdb called the reads again in MiXCR, with one record for every CDR3 protein. Of about half a million distinct CDR3 sequences in the sample, under 45% are singletons; the top ten hold 43%. The sample in question was cultured PBMCs, obtained from culture after CMV antigen stimulation. Every receptor here comes from a human donor in good health (CMV status not recorded). Some clones in this sample may be carry-over from other donors' samples.

This clonotype occurred a few times. J is TRBJ1-5 and V is TRBV7-8; D is undetermined. The CDR3 consists of 17 residues. Germline V lookup: CDR1 SGHVS, CDR2 FQNEAQ. The V gene lost 1 base and the J gene lost 6 bases, with 19 bases spanning the gap. As DNA, the CDR3 is TGTGCCAGCAGCTTAGATAGACTTGGGCGCCCACGTCAGCCCCAGCATTTT. Its protein is CASSLDRLGRPRQPQHF.

This sequence joins TRBV10-3 and TRBJ2-7; 10 bases agree with TRBD1. The CDR3 sequence is 15 residues long. Germline V lookup: CDR1 ENHRY, CDR2 SYGVKD. V trimming: 0 bases; J trimming: 6 bases; junction bases outside the gene matches: 5. CDR3 DNA sequence: TGTGCCATCAGTGAGTCGACAGGGGGCCTTGGCGAGCAGTACTTC. Its protein is CAISESTGGLGEQYF.

This clonotype was counted only a few times. The rearrangement uses TRBV19 and TRBJ2-5, with 7 bases that match TRBD1. CDR3 length equals 14 residues. V shed 7 bases, J shed 2 bases, and the junction held 7 bases outside the gene matches. In germline, CDR1 is LNHDA, CDR2 SQIVND (reference sequence). CDR3 in DNA: TGTGCCAGTACCCCCCCGGGACAGCAAGAGACCCAGTACTTC. This encodes CASTPPGQQETQYF.

This clonotype was detected a few times. This chain uses TRBV5-5 with TRBJ1-5; no clear D. The CDR3 runs 14 residues. Germline CDR1 SGHKS, CDR2 YYEKEE (reference sequence). V was cut by 4 bases and J by 1 base, with 9 bases left in between. The CDR3 nucleotides are TGTGCCAGCAGCGTTCTCTTAAGCAATCAGCCCCAGCATTTT. This codes for CASSVLLSNQPQHF.

This clonotype showed up just a few times. The chain links TRBV7-2 to TRBJ2-1; D gene unclear. CDR1 SGHTA and CDR2 FQGNSA come from the germline V gene. V lost 1 base to trimming and J lost 10 bases, with 14 bases between them. The CDR3 loop spans 14 amino acids. The CDR3 coding sequence is TGTGCCAGCAGCTTAGGCTCAGCGACAATGGAGCAGTTCTTC. Amino acid sequence: CASSLGSATMEQFF.

This chain joins TRBV6-1 and TRBJ2-5; D perhaps matches TRBD2 (5 bases). The CDR3 has 14 residues. V gave up 6 bases and J gave up 3 bases, with 14 bases separating them. Germline CDR1 is MNHNS and CDR2 is SASEGT. The CDR3 region is CASSQPREEETQYF. As DNA, the CDR3 is TGTGCCAGCAGCCAACCCCGGGAAGAAGAGACCCAGTACTTC.

This clonotype was picked up many times. The V gene is TRBV7-2, the J gene TRBJ2-7, with D unclear. CDR1 and CDR2 from the germline V gene are SGHTA and FQGNSA. The CDR3 runs 12 residues. The V end lost 1 base, the J end lost 3 bases, and 4 bases lay between the germline ends. The CDR3 DNA reads as TGTGCCAGCAGCTTAGTAGGCTACGAGCAGTACTTC. Translating gives CASSLVGYEQYF.

The V gene is TRBV11-2, the J gene TRBJ1-1; the D gene is possibly TRBD1 (5 bases). Germline CDR1 reads SGHAT; CDR2 reads FQNNGV. CDR3 length: 15 residues. Deletions cut 0 bases from V and 3 bases from J, with 11 bases between. CDR3 sequence: CASSLDPGADTEAFF. The CDR3 DNA is TGTGCCAGCAGCTTAGATCCTGGGGCTGACACTGAAGCTTTCTTT.

The table lists this clonotype with a few counts. V usage is TRBV12-3 or TRBV12-4 and J usage is TRBJ1-1; D is uncertain. Trimming removed 6 bases from V and 4 bases from J, with 6 bases in between. CDR3 length equals 11 residues. DNA of the CDR3: TGTGCCAGCAGATCTATCACTGAAGCTTTCTTT. As protein: CASRSITEAFF.

This clonotype was observed once. This sequence joins TRBV2 and TRBJ2-2, with D unclear. The CDR3 has 12 amino acids. The germline gives CDR1 SNHLY, CDR2 FYNNEI. V shed 7 bases and J shed 4 bases, with 7 bases lying between them. The CDR3 DNA follows: TGTGCCAGCATTCCGGGCACCGGGGAGCTGTTTTTT. It codes for CASIPGTGELFF.

This clonotype was seen only a few times. J is TRBJ1-5 and V is TRBV15; D is perhaps TRBD1 (5 bases). The length of the CDR3 is 15 residues. Trimming shortened V by 1 base and J by 1 base, and 8 bases separated the two germline ends. CDR1 and CDR2 from the germline V gene are LNHNV and YYDKDF (reference sequence). CDR3 bases: TGTGCCACCAGCAGAGCCCGGGGGAGCAATCAGCCCCAGCATTTT. Protein sequence: CATSRARGSNQPQHF.

This clonotype was observed once. The V gene is TRBV6-2 or TRBV6-3, the J gene TRBJ2-1; D is undetermined. Trimming took off 6 bases at V and 2 bases at J, with 23 bases between the two ends. CDR3 length: 18 residues. From germline, CDR1 is MNHEY and CDR2 SVGEGT. Here the CDR3 DNA reads TGTGCCAGCAGCTCCCGACCCCTTCTACTAACTCCCTACAATGAGCAGTTCTTC. Protein sequence: CASSSRPLLLTPYNEQFF.

The chain is built from TRBV18 and TRBJ2-6; a weak D match, TRBD1 (5 bases). Per germline, CDR1 KGHSH and CDR2 LQKENI. The V end lost 6 bases, the J end lost 4 bases, and 13 bases lay between the germline ends. The CDR3 covers 15 residues. The CDR3 DNA is TGTGCCAGCTCGCCTACCAGGGCAGGGGCCAACGTCCTGACTTTC. Its translation: CASSPTRAGANVLTF.

This clonotype has only a few counts. This rearrangement joins TRBV7-2 to TRBJ2-5; weak D call: TRBD2 (5 bases). Per the germline V gene, CDR1 is SGHTA and CDR2 is FQGNSA. The V end lost 5 bases, the J end lost 4 bases, and 14 bases lay between the germline ends. This CDR3 spans 14 amino acids. CDR3 region: CASSPRQGGETQYF. The CDR3 nucleotides are TGTGCCAGCAGCCCCCGGCAAGGAGGAGAGACCCAGTACTTC.

The V and J genes are TRBV7-2 and TRBJ2-1, with D maybe TRBD1 (6 bases). V was shortened by 5 bases and J by 6 bases, with 14 bases between the two germline ends. The CDR3 consists of 14 residues. Germline V CDR1 and CDR2: SGHTA, FQGNSA. CDR3 region: CASSLNTGTNEQFF. The DNA of the CDR3 is TGTGCCAGCAGCCTAAATACAGGGACCAATGAGCAGTTCTTC.

This clonotype has only one observation. The chain couples TRBV29-1 to TRBJ2-7; the match to TRBD1 covers 9 bases. In germline, CDR1 is SQVTM, CDR2 ANQGSEA. V dropped 5 bases and J dropped 3; count of bases not matched to a gene: 5. The CDR3 is 13 residues long. CDR3 nucleotide sequence: TGCAGCGTTTTTACGGGACAGGGCTACGAGCAGTACTTC. Translation: CSVFTGQGYEQYF.

This chain joins TRBV20-1 and TRBJ1-2; 12 positions match TRBD1. V was clipped by 3 bases and J by 8 bases; unmatched bases: 7. The CDR3 sequence is 14 residues long. Germline CDR1 is DFQATT and CDR2 is SNEGSKA (reference sequence). The CDR3 reads CSAREGQGARGYTF. The CDR3 DNA sequence: TGCAGTGCTAGGGAGGGACAGGGGGCTCGCGGCTACACCTTC.

V gene TRBV7-2 combines with J gene TRBJ2-7, with D uncertain. V was shortened by 4 bases and J by 0 bases, with 7 bases between the two germline ends. CDR3 length: 13 residues. CDR1 and CDR2 from the germline V gene are SGHTA and FQGNSA. The CDR3 DNA sequence: TGTGCCAGCAGCTCCGAGGCCTCCTACGAGCAGTACTTC. Its protein is CASSSEASYEQYF. The variable domain in full, with the rest retrieved from reference TRBV7-2 and TRBJ2-7, is GAGVSQSPSNKVTEKGKDVELRCDPISGHTALYWYRQSLGQGLEFLIYFQGNSAPDKSGLPSDRFSAERTGGSVSTLTIQRTQQEDSAVYLCASSSEASYEQYFGPGTRLTVT.

This clonotype came up a few times. The gene calls are TRBV6-1 and TRBJ2-3; a weak D match, TRBD1 (5 bases). Per germline, CDR1 MNHNS and CDR2 SASEGT. The ends were cut back, 8 bases at V and 1 base at J, with 19 bases in the middle. CDR3 size: 16 residues. CDR3 amino acids: CASGPKGNTRTDTQYF. CDR3 bases: TGTGCCAGCGGACCTAAGGGGAACACTCGCACAGATACGCAGTATTTT.

This clonotype was observed a few times. The chain links TRBV27 to TRBJ2-2, with D maybe TRBD1 (5 bases). Between the trimmed V and J ends, which lost 8 bases and 6 bases, there was a span of 16 bases. This CDR3 is built from 14 residues. Germline-derived CDR1 and CDR2 are MNHEY and SMNVEV (reference sequence). The CDR3 DNA reads TGTGCCAGCGCCCCAGGGTTAGCTCCCGGGGAGCTGTTTTTT. Translated: CASAPGLAPGELFF.

The chain combines TRBV7-9 with TRBJ2-3; 10 bases line up with TRBD1. The CDR3 consists of 17 residues. V trimming: 2 bases; J trimming: 0 bases; junction bases outside the gene matches: 5. In germline, CDR1 is SEHNR, CDR2 FQNEAQ (reference sequence). The CDR3 DNA sequence: TGTGCCAGCAGCTTAACCCCGGGACAGGGGAGCACAGATACGCAGTATTTT. As protein: CASSLTPGQGSTDTQYF.